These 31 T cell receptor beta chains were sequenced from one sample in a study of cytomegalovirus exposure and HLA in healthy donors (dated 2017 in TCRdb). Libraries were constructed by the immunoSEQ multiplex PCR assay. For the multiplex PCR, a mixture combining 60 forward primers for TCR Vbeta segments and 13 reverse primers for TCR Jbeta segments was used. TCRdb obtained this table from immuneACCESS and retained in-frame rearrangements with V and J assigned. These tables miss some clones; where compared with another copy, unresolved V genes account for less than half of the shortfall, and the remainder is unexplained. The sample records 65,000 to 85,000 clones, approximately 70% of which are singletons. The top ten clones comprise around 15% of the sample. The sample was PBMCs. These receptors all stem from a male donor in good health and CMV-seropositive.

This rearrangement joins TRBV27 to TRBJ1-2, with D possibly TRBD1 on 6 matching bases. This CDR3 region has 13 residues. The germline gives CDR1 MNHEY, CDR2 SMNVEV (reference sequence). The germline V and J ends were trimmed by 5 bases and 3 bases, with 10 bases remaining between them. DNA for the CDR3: TGTGCCAGCAGTCCGCGGACAGACTATGGCTACACCTTC. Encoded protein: CASSPRTDYGYTF.

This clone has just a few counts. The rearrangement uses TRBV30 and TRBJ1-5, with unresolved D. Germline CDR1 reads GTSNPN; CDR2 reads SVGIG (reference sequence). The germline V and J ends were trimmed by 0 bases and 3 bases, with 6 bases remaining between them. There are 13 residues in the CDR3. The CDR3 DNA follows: TGTGCCTGGAGTGTACAGTCCAATCAGCCCCAGCATTTT. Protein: CAWSVQSNQPQHF.

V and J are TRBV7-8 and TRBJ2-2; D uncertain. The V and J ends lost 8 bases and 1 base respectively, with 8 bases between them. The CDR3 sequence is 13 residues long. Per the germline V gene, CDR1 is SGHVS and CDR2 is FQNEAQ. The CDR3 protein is CASGDKNTGELFF. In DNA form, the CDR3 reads TGTGCCAGCGGCGACAAGAACACCGGGGAGCTGTTTTTT.

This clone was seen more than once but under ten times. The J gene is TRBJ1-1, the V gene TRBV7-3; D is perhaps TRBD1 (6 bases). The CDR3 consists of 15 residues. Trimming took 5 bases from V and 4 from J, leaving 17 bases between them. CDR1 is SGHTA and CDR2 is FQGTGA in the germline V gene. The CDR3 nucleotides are TGTGCCAGCAGCCCGGGGGGCACCGTCCTCACTGAAGCTTTCTTT. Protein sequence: CASSPGGTVLTEAFF.

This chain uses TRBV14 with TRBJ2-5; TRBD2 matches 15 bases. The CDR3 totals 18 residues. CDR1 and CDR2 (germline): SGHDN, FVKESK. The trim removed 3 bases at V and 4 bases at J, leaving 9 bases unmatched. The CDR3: CASSHRRGLAGGGETQYF. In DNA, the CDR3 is TGTGCCAGCAGCCACCGAAGGGGACTAGCGGGAGGTGGAGAGACCCAGTACTTC.

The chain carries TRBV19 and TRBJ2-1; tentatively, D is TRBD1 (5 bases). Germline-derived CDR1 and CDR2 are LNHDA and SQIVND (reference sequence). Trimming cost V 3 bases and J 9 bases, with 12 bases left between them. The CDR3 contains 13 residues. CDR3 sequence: CASSIQIRGEQFF. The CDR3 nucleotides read TGTGCCAGTAGTATCCAGATTAGGGGTGAGCAGTTCTTC.

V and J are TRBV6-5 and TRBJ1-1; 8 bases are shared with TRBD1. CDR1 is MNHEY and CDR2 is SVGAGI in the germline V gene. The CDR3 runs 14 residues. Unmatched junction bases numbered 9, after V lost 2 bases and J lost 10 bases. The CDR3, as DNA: TGTGCCAGCAGTTACGGGCAGGGGGCTTATGGAGCTTTCTTT. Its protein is CASSYGQGAYGAFF.

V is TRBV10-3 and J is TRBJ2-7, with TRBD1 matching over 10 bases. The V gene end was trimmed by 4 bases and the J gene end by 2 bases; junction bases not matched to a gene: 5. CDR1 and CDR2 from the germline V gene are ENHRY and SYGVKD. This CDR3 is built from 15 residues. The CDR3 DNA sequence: TGTGCCATCAGTGCCGGGGACAGGGGTACCTACGAGCAGTACTTC. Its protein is CAISAGDRGTYEQYF.

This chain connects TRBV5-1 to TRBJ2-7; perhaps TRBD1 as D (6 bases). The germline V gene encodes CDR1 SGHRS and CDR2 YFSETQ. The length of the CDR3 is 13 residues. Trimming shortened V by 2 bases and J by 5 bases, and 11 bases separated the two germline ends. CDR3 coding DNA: TGCGCCAGCAGCTTTTTACAGGGCCACGAGCAGTACTTC. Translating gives CASSFLQGHEQYF.

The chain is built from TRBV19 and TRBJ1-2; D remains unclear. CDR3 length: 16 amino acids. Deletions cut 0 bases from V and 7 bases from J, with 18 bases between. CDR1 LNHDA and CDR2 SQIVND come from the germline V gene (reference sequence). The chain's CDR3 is CASSIDGTRAAGGYTF. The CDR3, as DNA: TGTGCCAGTAGTATAGATGGCACACGGGCGGCGGGTGGCTACACCTTC. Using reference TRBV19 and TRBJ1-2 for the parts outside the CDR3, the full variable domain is DGGITQSPKYLFRKEGQNVTLSCEQNLNHDAMYWYRQDPGQGLRLIYYSQIVNDFQKGDIAEGYSVSREKKESFPLTVTSAQKNPTAFYLCASSIDGTRAAGGYTFGSGTRLTVV.

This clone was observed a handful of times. The CDR3 coding sequence is TGTGCCAGCAGTGAAGGGCTAGCGGGGGGGCCTTTGGATGAGCAGTTCTTC. Its translation: CASSEGLAGGPLDEQFF. J is TRBJ2-1 and V is TRBV2, with TRBD2 matching 12 bases. V shed 1 base and J 8 bases; nucleotides not matched to a gene: 9. This CDR3 contains 17 residues. Germline loops: CDR1 SNHLY, CDR2 FYNNEI.

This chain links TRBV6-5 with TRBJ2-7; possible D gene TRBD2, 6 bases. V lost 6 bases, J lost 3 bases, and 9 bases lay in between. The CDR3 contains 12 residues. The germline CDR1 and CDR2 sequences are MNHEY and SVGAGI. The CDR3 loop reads CASREGFYEQYF. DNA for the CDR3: TGTGCCAGCAGGGAGGGGTTCTACGAGCAGTACTTC.

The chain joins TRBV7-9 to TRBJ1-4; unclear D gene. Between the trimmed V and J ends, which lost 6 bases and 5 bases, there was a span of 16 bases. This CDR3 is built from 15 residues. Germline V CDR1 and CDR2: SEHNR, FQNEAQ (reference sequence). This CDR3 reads CASRSKRVGNEKLFF. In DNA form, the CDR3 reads TGTGCCAGCAGATCAAAGAGGGTGGGGAATGAAAAACTGTTTTTT.

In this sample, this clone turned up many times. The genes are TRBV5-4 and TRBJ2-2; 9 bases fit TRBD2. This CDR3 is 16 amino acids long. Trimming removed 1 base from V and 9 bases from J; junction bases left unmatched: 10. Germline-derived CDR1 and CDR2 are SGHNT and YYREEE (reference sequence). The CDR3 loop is CASSLRGAGGRRELFF. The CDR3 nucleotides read TGTGCCAGCAGCTTGAGAGGGGCGGGGGGGCGCCGGGAGCTGTTTTTT.

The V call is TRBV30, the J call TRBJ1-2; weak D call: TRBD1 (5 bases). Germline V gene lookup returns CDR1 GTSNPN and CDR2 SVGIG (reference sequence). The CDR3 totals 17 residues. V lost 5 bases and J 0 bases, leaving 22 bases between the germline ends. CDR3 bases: TGTGCCTGGGACCCGTGGGGGGAATCGGTTTCTAACTATGGCTACACCTTC. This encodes CAWDPWGESVSNYGYTF.

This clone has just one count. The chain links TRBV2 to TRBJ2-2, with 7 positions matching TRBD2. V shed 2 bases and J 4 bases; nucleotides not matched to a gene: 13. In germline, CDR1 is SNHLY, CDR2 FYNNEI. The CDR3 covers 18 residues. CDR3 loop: CASSELSPGGKVTGELFF. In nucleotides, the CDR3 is TGTGCCAGCAGTGAACTTTCGCCGGGAGGAAAGGTCACCGGGGAGCTGTTTTTT.

CDR3 in amino acids: CASSQQHRGRGLNTEAFF. The CDR3 DNA sequence: TGCGCCAGCAGCCAACAGCACAGGGGGAGGGGACTTAACACTGAAGCTTTCTTT. This chain joins TRBV5-1 and TRBJ1-1, with 8 bases lining up with TRBD1. J lost 2 bases, V lost 4 bases, and 16 bases had no gene match. This CDR3 is built from 18 residues. Germline V CDR1 and CDR2: SGHRS, YFSETQ.

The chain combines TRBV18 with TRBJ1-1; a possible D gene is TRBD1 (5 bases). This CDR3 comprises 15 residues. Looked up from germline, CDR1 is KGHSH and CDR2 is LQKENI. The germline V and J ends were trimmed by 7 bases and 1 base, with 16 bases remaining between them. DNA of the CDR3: TGTGCCAGCTTCCCATCGGGGGGTTCGAACACTGAAGCTTTCTTT. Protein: CASFPSGGSNTEAFF.

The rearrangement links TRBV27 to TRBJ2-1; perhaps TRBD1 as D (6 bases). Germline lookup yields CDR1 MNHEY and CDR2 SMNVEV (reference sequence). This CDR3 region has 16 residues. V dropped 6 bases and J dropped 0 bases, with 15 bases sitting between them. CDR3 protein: CASRPVGASSYNEQFF. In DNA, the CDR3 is TGTGCCAGCAGACCGGTGGGGGCGAGCTCCTACAATGAGCAGTTCTTC.

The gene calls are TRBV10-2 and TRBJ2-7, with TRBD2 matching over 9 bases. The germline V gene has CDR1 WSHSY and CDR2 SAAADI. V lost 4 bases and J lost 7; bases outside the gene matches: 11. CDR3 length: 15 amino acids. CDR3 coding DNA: TGCGCCAGCAGTGGTTTTGGCGGGAGGGCCGGGGAGCAGTACTTC. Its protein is CASSGFGGRAGEQYF.

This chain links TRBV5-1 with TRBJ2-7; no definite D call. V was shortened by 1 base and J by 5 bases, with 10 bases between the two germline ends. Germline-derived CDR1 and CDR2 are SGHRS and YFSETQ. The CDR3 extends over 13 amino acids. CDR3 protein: CASSLHLLHEQYF. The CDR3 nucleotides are TGCGCCAGCAGCTTGCATCTATTACACGAGCAGTACTTC.

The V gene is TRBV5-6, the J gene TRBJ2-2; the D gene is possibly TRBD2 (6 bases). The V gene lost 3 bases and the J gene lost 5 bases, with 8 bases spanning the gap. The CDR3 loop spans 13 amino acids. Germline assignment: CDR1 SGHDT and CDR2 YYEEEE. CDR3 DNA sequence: TGTGCCAGCAGCTGGGGACTTACCGGGGAGCTGTTTTTT. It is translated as CASSWGLTGELFF. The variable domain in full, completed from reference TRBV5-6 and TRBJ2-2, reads DAGVTQSPTHLIKTRGQQVTLRCSPKSGHDTVSWYQQALGQGPQFIFQYYEEEERQRGNFPDRFSGHQFPNYSSELNVNALLLGDSALYLCASSWGLTGELFFGEGSRLTVL.

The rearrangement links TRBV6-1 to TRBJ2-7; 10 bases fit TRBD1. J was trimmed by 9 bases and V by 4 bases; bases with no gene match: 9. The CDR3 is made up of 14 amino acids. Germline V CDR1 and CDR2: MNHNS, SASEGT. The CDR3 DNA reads TGTGCCAGCAGTGGACCGGGACAGGGGTGGGTGCAGTACTTC. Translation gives CASSGPGQGWVQYF.

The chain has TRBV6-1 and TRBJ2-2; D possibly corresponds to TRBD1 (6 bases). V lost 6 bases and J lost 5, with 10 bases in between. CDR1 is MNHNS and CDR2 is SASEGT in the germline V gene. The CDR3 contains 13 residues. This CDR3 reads CASRLTGTGELFF. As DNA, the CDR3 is TGTGCCAGCAGACTAACAGGGACCGGGGAGCTGTTTTTT.

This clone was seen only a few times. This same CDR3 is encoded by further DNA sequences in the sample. The CDR3 DNA sequence: TGTGCCAGCTCACCCGACCGGGGAGAAAAACTGTTTTTT. It specifies CASSPDRGEKLFF. This rearrangement joins TRBV18 to TRBJ1-4; D remains unclear. This CDR3 comprises 13 residues. V lost 3 bases and J 8 bases, leaving 10 bases between the germline ends. In germline, CDR1 is KGHSH, CDR2 LQKENI.

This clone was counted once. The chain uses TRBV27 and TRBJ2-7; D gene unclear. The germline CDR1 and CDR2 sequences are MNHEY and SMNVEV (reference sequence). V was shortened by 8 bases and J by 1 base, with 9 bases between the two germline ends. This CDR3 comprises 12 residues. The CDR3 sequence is CASLSDSYEQYF. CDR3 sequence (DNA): TGTGCCAGCCTAAGTGATTCCTACGAGCAGTACTTC.

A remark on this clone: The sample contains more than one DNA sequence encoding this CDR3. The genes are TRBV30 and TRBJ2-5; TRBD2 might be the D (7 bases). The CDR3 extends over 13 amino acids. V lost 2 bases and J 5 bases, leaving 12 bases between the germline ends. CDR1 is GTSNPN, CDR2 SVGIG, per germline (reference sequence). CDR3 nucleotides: TGTGCCTGGAGTTCCGGGGGGCAGGAGACCCAGTACTTC. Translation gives CAWSSGGQETQYF. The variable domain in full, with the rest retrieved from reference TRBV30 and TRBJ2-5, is SQTIHQWPATLVQPVGSPLSLECTVEGTSNPNLYWYRQAAGRGLQLLFYSVGIGQISSEVPQNLSASRPQDRQFILSSKKLLLSDSGFYLCAWSSGGQETQYFGPGTRLLVL.

The DNA for the CDR3 is TGTGCCAGCAGCCAACCGGGACAGCCAGACGGCTACACCTTC. Its protein product is CASSQPGQPDGYTF. V usage is TRBV14 and J usage is TRBJ1-2; 7 bases map to TRBD1. Germline CDR1 is SGHDN and CDR2 is FVKESK. The length of the CDR3 is 14 residues. Unmatched junction bases numbered 8, after V lost 2 bases and J lost 8 bases.

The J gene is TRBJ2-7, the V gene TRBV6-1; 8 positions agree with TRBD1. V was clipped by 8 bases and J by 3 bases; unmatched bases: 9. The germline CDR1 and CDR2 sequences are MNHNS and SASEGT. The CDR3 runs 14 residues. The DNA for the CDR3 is TGTGCCAGCTGGGGGCGAACAGGGGGCTACGAGCAGTACTTC. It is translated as CASWGRTGGYEQYF.

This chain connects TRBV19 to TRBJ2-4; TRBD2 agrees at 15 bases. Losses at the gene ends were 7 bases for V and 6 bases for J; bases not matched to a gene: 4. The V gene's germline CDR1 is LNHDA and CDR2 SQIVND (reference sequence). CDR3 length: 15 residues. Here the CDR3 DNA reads TGTGCCAGTATGGGGACTAGCGGGAGGAGAAACATTCAGTACTTC. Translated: CASMGTSGRRNIQYF.

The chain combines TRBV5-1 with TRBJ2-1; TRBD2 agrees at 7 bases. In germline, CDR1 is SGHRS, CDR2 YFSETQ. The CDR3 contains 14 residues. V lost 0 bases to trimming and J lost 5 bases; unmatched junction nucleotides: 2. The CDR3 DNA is TGCGCCAGCAGCTTGGGACTAGCCCACAATGAGCAGTTCTTC. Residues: CASSLGLAHNEQFF.